The 13 T cell receptor beta chains below come from one sample, sequenced in a study of T cells in Graves' hyperthyroidism and ophthalmopathy. Researchers took RNA transcripts and amplified the TCR beta CDR3 regions from them. With the HTBI primer set, the TCR CDR3 went through a first round of RT-PCR. Each CDR3 protein is one row after TCRdb ran MiXCR on the multiplex PCR reads. The sample includes 550,000 to 700,000 distinct CDR3 sequences, roughly 50% of them seen just once. The specimen was peripheral blood or thyroid tissue (not recorded which). The origin of the receptors is an adult woman with Graves' disease, either hyperthyroidism or ophthalmopathy (not recorded which).

There are many counts of this clonotype. This chain connects TRBV5-1 to TRBJ1-4; 7 nucleotides match TRBD1. The CDR3 is 15 amino acids. The ends lost 1 base at V and 5 bases at J; junction bases unmatched: 5. Germline V gives CDR1 SGHRS, CDR2 YFSETQ. CDR3 residues: CASSLTGTANEKLFF. The DNA for the CDR3 is TGCGCCAGCAGCTTGACCGGGACAGCAAATGAAAAACTGTTTTTT.

The chain uses TRBV20-1 and TRBJ1-1; D unresolved. V was cut by 0 bases and J by 11 bases, with 7 bases left in between. Germline values: CDR1 DFQATT, CDR2 SNEGSKA (reference sequence). The CDR3 sequence is 10 residues long. The DNA for the CDR3 is TGCAGTGCTAGAGATCCCAAGGCTTTCTTT. Encoded protein: CSARDPKAFF.

This rearrangement joins TRBV16 to TRBJ1-2; 10 positions agree with TRBD1. This CDR3 spans 15 amino acids. Germline assignment: CDR1 KGHSY and CDR2 FQNENV. The junction had 10 bases not matched to a gene; V was cut back by 8 bases and J by 4 bases. CDR3 protein: CASSTGTGAFYGYTF. The CDR3 region has the DNA TGTGCCAGCTCTACCGGGACAGGGGCCTTCTATGGCTACACCTTC. Variable domain in full (rest from reference TRBV16 and TRBJ1-2): GEEVAQTPKHLVRGEGQKAKLYCAPIKGHSYVFWYQQVLKNEFKFLISFQNENVFDETGMPKERFSAKCLPNSPCSLEIQATKLEDSAVYFCASSTGTGAFYGYTFGSGTRLTVV.

The chain recombines TRBV14 with TRBJ1-1; D perhaps matches TRBD1 (5 bases). V was cut by 3 bases and J by 4 bases, with 27 bases left in between. Germline V gene sequence: CDR1 SGHDN, CDR2 FVKESK. CDR3 length: 19 amino acids. As DNA, the CDR3 is TGTGCCAGCAGCCAGGCTTCTGGGGACTGGGCCCTTGGTGGCACTGAAGCTTTCTTT. Translation gives CASSQASGDWALGGTEAFF. Drawing the rest from reference TRBV14 and TRBJ1-1, the complete variable domain is EAGVTQFPSHSVIEKGQTVTLRCDPISGHDNLYWYRRVMGKEIKFLLHFVKESKQDESGMPNNRFLAERTGGTYSTLKVQPAELEDSGVYFCASSQASGDWALGGTEAFFGQGTRLTVV.

In regard to this clonotype: A much larger clone differs from this one at a single base, so this may be a read error. The genes are TRBV7-9 and TRBJ1-1; the D gene is possibly TRBD1 (5 bases). CDR3 length: 13 amino acids. Looked up from germline, CDR1 is SEHNR and CDR2 is FQNEAQ (reference sequence). V lost 5 bases, J lost 5 bases, and 12 bases lay in between. DNA for the CDR3: TGTGCCAGCAGCCAGGTGGGGGAGACTGAAGCTTTCTTT. Its protein is CASSQVGETEAFF.

CDR3 sequence reads: CASRAGTQYF. The CDR3 region has the DNA TGTGCCTCTCGGGCGGGTACGCAGTATTTT. The chain employs TRBV7-9 and TRBJ2-3; D is perhaps TRBD2 (5 bases). Trimming removed 11 bases from V and 8 bases from J, with 11 bases in between. The germline V gene has CDR1 SEHNR and CDR2 FQNEAQ (reference sequence). This CDR3 has 10 amino acids.

The genes are TRBV2 and TRBJ1-2, with D hard to call. The CDR3 consists of 13 residues. The V end lost 9 bases, the J end lost 5 bases, and 16 bases lay between the germline ends. Germline V gene lookup returns CDR1 SNHLY and CDR2 FYNNEI. The CDR3 DNA is TGTGCCAGAAAGCAGGATCGCGAGTATGGCTACACCTTC. Protein sequence: CARKQDREYGYTF.

J is TRBJ1-2 and V is TRBV20-1, with D possibly being TRBD1 (5 bases). This CDR3 has 13 amino acids. Between the trimmed V and J ends, which lost 5 bases and 3 bases, there was a span of 13 bases. The germline gives CDR1 DFQATT, CDR2 SNEGSKA (reference sequence). The CDR3, as DNA: TGCAGTGCTCCTGCCCTGACAGACTATGGCTACACCTTC. Residues: CSAPALTDYGYTF.

In its sample, this clonotype was seen a few times. The chain joins TRBV25-1 to TRBJ2-5; D not resolved. The CDR3 extends over 15 amino acids. The V gene lost 3 bases and the J gene lost 2 bases, with 13 bases spanning the gap. The germline V gene encodes CDR1 MGHDK and CDR2 SYGVNS. Here the CDR3 reads CASSEHRYSQETQYF. CDR3 in DNA: TGTGCCAGCAGTGAGCATCGGTACAGTCAAGAGACCCAGTACTTC.

A remark on this clonotype: At one end the junction does not follow the germline gene, possibly because of a read error. V usage is TRBV10-2 and J usage is TRBJ2-6; D could derive from TRBD1 or TRBD2 (5 bases each). Per germline, CDR1 WSHSY and CDR2 SAAADI. This CDR3 region has 16 residues. This CDR3 reads CASSYDSPSAGNVLTF. CDR3 bases: TGTGCCAGCAGTTACGACAGTCCCTCCGCGGGCAACGTCCTGACTTTC.

This clonotype came up once. Since a much larger clone is just one base distant, this may be a read error. The chain links TRBV5-1 to TRBJ2-7; TRBD1 is a possible D gene (5 bases). Germline V lookup: CDR1 SGHRS, CDR2 YFSETQ. This CDR3 region has 20 residues. The CDR3 DNA reads TGCGCCAGCAGCTTGGGATTATACAGGTTAAGGATGGTGCGGTCCTACGAGCGGTACTTC. Its protein is CASSLGLYRLRMVRSYERYF.

V and J are TRBV29-1 and TRBJ1-1; D perhaps matches TRBD1 (5 bases). This CDR3 comprises 13 residues. Looked up from germline, CDR1 is SQVTM and CDR2 is ANQGSEA. Trimming removed 8 bases from V and 2 bases from J, with 15 bases in between. The CDR3 DNA is TGCAGCTTGGAAGACAGCCGTAACACTGAAGCTTTCTTT. The encoded protein is CSLEDSRNTEAFF.

The CDR3 here is CASSLLFQPQHF. CDR3 sequence (DNA): TGTGCCAGCAGCTTGTTGTTTCAGCCCCAGCATTTT. The chain recombines TRBV11-2 with TRBJ1-5; D unresolved. The germline V and J ends were trimmed by 3 bases and 6 bases, with 6 bases remaining between them. This CDR3 has 12 residues. Germline V gene sequence: CDR1 SGHAT, CDR2 FQNNGV.